The 16 T cell receptor beta chains below were found in one sample sequenced in a study of T-cell reconstitution after alpha-beta-depleted transplantation in children. Preparation of the TCRbeta library involved a method that used unique molecular identifiers. Each CDR3 protein gets one entry after TCRdb re-called the PCR reads with MiXCR. This sample yields around 230,000 distinct CDR3 sequences, of which over 15% are seen a single time; about two fifths belongs to the top ten. Material: PBMCs, mostly from graft donor cells, obtained 360 days after TCRalphabeta/CD19-depleted stem cell transplant. These receptors originate from a male patient aged 2-9 years who had a stem cell transplant for acute lymphoblastic leukemia, so the T cells may come from the graft donor.

The chain carries TRBV3-1 and TRBJ2-5; 8 bases align to TRBD2. Germline CDR1 and CDR2: LGHDT and YNNKEL (reference sequence). The length of the CDR3 is 15 residues. Unmatched junction bases numbered 9, after V lost 7 bases and J lost 2 bases. Here the CDR3 reads CASTSLAGEQETQYF. The CDR3 DNA reads TGTGCCAGCACCTCCCTAGCGGGCGAGCAAGAGACCCAGTACTTC.

The V call is TRBV7-8, the J call TRBJ2-1, with unresolved D. The CDR3 loop spans 12 amino acids. The V and J ends lost 5 bases and 2 bases respectively, with 4 bases between them. Germline V lookup: CDR1 SGHVS, CDR2 FQNEAQ. CDR3 region: CASSRPYNEQFF. Written as DNA, the CDR3 is TGTGCCAGCAGCCGCCCCTACAATGAGCAGTTCTTC.

This clonotype was counted ten times or more. The rearrangement uses TRBV7-2 and TRBJ2-1; 12 bases map to TRBD2. Trimming at V came to 8 bases and at J to 9 bases, leaving 8 bases not matched to a gene. The CDR3 contains 14 residues. Looked up from germline, CDR1 is SGHTA and CDR2 is FQGNSA. In DNA, the CDR3 is TGTGCCAGCCAAGCTAGCGGGGGGGTAGGTGAGCAGTTCTTC. Protein product: CASQASGGVGEQFF.

This chain connects TRBV12-3 or TRBV12-4 to TRBJ1-1; D gene uncertain. The CDR3 has 14 amino acids. V was shortened by 7 bases and J by 2 bases, with 14 bases between the two germline ends. CDR3 coding DNA: TGTGCCAGCAACGGGCTTCCTGGTAACACTGAAGCTTTCTTT. Protein: CASNGLPGNTEAFF.

This clonotype has a handful of counts. The chain is built from TRBV6-5 and TRBJ2-1, with TRBD2 identical over 10 bases. J was trimmed by 5 bases and V by 0 bases; bases with no gene match: 13. The CDR3 has 19 residues. Germline V gene sequence: CDR1 MNHEY, CDR2 SVGAGI. The CDR3 nucleotides read TGTGCCAGCAGTTACTCACTTGGGCTAGCGGGGGTTATGCACAATGAGCAGTTCTTC. It encodes CASSYSLGLAGVMHNEQFF.

This clonotype was counted between two and nine times. The chain couples TRBV9 to TRBJ1-2, with D possibly being TRBD1 (6 bases). The V end was cut by 2 bases, the J end by 8 bases, with 19 bases between. Germline V gene data show CDR1 as SGDLS and CDR2 as YYNGEE. CDR3 length: 15 amino acids. CDR3: CASSVAGTLYGGYTF. The DNA of the CDR3 is TGTGCCAGCAGCGTGGCCGGGACATTGTACGGGGGCTACACCTTC.

The chain combines TRBV28 with TRBJ1-2; D call uncertain. Trimming took off 5 bases at V and 3 bases at J, with 13 bases between the two ends. The CDR3 extends over 14 amino acids. Germline values: CDR1 MDHEN, CDR2 SYDVKM. The CDR3 loop reads CASSTDPMDYGYTF. CDR3 bases: TGTGCCAGCAGTACCGACCCGATGGACTATGGCTACACCTTC.

The gene calls are TRBV7-9 and TRBJ1-1; D unclear. V was clipped by 5 bases and J by 5 bases, with 15 bases between them. The CDR3 totals 14 residues. CDR1 and CDR2 (germline): SEHNR, FQNEAQ (reference sequence). CDR3 bases: TGTGCCAGCAGCCAGCCGTTGCTGGGGACTGAAGCTTTCTTT. It specifies CASSQPLLGTEAFF.

In this sample, this clonotype turned up once. The rearrangement links TRBV7-9 to TRBJ1-3, with a tentative D call TRBD1 (5 bases). Germline values: CDR1 SEHNR, CDR2 FQNEAQ (reference sequence). The CDR3 contains 14 residues. Trimming removed 4 bases from V and 2 bases from J, with 9 bases in between. The CDR3 reads CASSSFRAGNTIYF. The CDR3 DNA is TGTGCCAGCAGCTCATTCAGGGCTGGAAACACCATATATTTT.

This clonotype was counted a few times. As DNA, the CDR3 is TGTGCCAGCAGACCTCTCACCCGAGGGTTGCATAATTCACCCCTCCACTTT. It codes for CASRPLTRGLHNSPLHF. The rearrangement joins TRBV6-1 to TRBJ1-6; no reliable D call. Trimming stripped 6 bases from V and 5 bases from J, with 20 bases between. Germline CDR1 MNHNS, CDR2 SASEGT. The CDR3 contains 17 residues.

The V gene is TRBV5-1, the J gene TRBJ1-1; possibly TRBD1 for D (5 bases). Germline loops: CDR1 SGHRS, CDR2 YFSETQ. The CDR3 length is 15 residues. V was shortened by 0 bases and J by 1 base, with 10 bases between the two germline ends. The CDR3 protein is CASSLGGVTNTEAFF. The CDR3 nucleotides read TGCGCCAGCAGCTTGGGGGGGGTCACGAACACTGAAGCTTTCTTT.

The V and J genes are TRBV7-6 and TRBJ1-1; perhaps TRBD1 as D (5 bases). Germline V lookup: CDR1 SGHVS, CDR2 FNYEAQ. V was trimmed by 2 bases and J by 3 bases, leaving 13 bases between them. The CDR3 is 15 amino acids. In DNA, the CDR3 is TGTGCCAGCAGCTTACCTCCTGTGGGGGACACTGAAGCTTTCTTT. Its protein product is CASSLPPVGDTEAFF.

This clonotype has only a few counts. This chain joins TRBV4-1 and TRBJ2-4; 8 bases are a match to TRBD1. Germline loops: CDR1 MGHRA, CDR2 YSYEKL. The ends lost 5 bases at V and 0 bases at J; junction bases unmatched: 9. The CDR3 sequence is 17 residues long. CDR3: CASSRFQGALAKNIQYF. The CDR3 DNA reads as TGCGCCAGCAGCAGGTTCCAGGGGGCCTTAGCCAAAAACATTCAGTACTTC.

This chain joins TRBV12-3 or TRBV12-4 and TRBJ1-3, with no clear D. V lost 5 bases and J 5 bases, leaving 10 bases between the germline ends. This CDR3 is built from 13 residues. The CDR3 coding sequence is TGTGCCAGCAGTCCGCCGGGCAGAAACACCATATATTTT. Encoded protein: CASSPPGRNTIYF.

Only a few counts were recorded for this clonotype. This chain uses TRBV20-1 with TRBJ2-2, with TRBD1 matching 8 bases. The CDR3 length is 14 residues. Germline trimming cut 6 bases from V and 6 bases from J; bases unmatched to any gene: 9. The germline V gene encodes CDR1 DFQATT and CDR2 SNEGSKA (reference sequence). The CDR3 reads CSARTGKGSGELFF. The DNA for the CDR3 is TGCAGTGCCCGGACAGGGAAAGGGTCCGGGGAGCTGTTTTTT.

This clonotype was counted between two and nine times. The rearrangement links TRBV11-2 to TRBJ2-5, with no clear D. Trimming left V 0 bases short and J 0 bases short, with 2 bases between. Germline V gene sequence: CDR1 SGHAT, CDR2 FQNNGV. This CDR3 contains 13 residues. The CDR3 coding sequence is TGTGCCAGCAGCTTAGAATACCAAGAGACCCAGTACTTC. Encoded protein: CASSLEYQETQYF.